These 32 T cell receptor beta chains came from one sample sequenced in a study of OX40 agonist ivuxolimab in advanced cancers. This table comes from immunoSEQ multiplex PCR, and its TCRdb copy is limited to in-frame clones, with some not included. This table holds some 17,000 clones, around 87% found once. Source: CD4+ or CD8+ T cells sorted from blood, taken in a trial of the OX40 agonist ivuxolimab. All receptors come from an adult with an advanced solid tumor such as melanoma, head and neck, liver or kidney cancer.

The rearrangement links TRBV7-6 to TRBJ2-2, with 11 bases aligning to TRBD2. The length of the CDR3 is 16 residues. V shed 6 bases, J shed 7 bases, and the junction held 10 bases outside the gene matches. The germline V gene encodes CDR1 SGHVS and CDR2 FNYEAQ. The CDR3 coding sequence is TGTGCCAGCAGTCCCAATCTAGCGGGAGGATACGGGGAGCTGTTTTTT. Translated, it gives CASSPNLAGGYGELFF.

J is TRBJ2-5 and V is TRBV7-3, with D possibly being TRBD1 (5 bases). The CDR3 consists of 14 residues. The germline gives CDR1 SGHTA, CDR2 FQGTGA. Trimming removed 0 bases from V and 1 base from J, with 6 bases in between. DNA for the CDR3: TGTGCCAGCAGCTTAACAGGGGCCCAAGAGACCCAGTACTTC. It translates to CASSLTGAQETQYF.

This sequence joins TRBV7-9 and TRBJ1-2; a possible D gene is TRBD1 (6 bases). V was trimmed by 5 bases and J by 0 bases, leaving 16 bases between them. This CDR3 is 16 amino acids long. From germline, CDR1 is SEHNR and CDR2 FQNEAQ (reference sequence). The CDR3 DNA reads TGTGCCAGCAGCCGGGACACCCTCACGACTAACTATGGCTACACCTTC. Its protein is CASSRDTLTTNYGYTF. Combining the CDR3 with reference TRBV7-9 and TRBJ1-2 gives the whole variable domain DTGVSQNPRHKITKRGQNVTFRCDPISEHNRLYWYRQTLGQGPEFLTYFQNEAQLEKSRLLSDRFSAERPKGSFSTLEIQRTEQGDSAMYLCASSRDTLTTNYGYTFGSGTRLTVV.

The chain joins TRBV29-1 to TRBJ1-4; 7 bases are shared with TRBD1. This CDR3 spans 15 amino acids. Trimming removed 5 bases from V and 8 bases from J; junction bases left unmatched: 14. CDR1 SQVTM and CDR2 ANQGSEA come from the germline V gene. The CDR3 DNA follows: TGCAGCGTTTACCTCCTCCGGGACAGAGGGGAAAAACTGTTTTTT. It encodes CSVYLLRDRGEKLFF.

This clone appeared once. V is TRBV20-1 and J is TRBJ2-1; D is undetermined. Trimming left V 3 bases short and J 5 bases short, with 5 bases between. This CDR3 contains 11 residues. Germline V gene lookup returns CDR1 DFQATT and CDR2 SNEGSKA (reference sequence). CDR3 nucleotides: TGCAGTGCTAGTACCGACAATGAGCAGTTCTTC. Translation: CSASTDNEQFF.

V and J are TRBV28 and TRBJ2-7; no definite D call. Trimming took off 3 bases at V and 1 base at J, with 4 bases between the two ends. Germline V gives CDR1 MDHEN, CDR2 SYDVKM. The CDR3 has 12 amino acids. CDR3 residues: CASSFTSYEQYF. The DNA for the CDR3 is TGTGCCAGCAGTTTCACATCCTACGAGCAGTACTTC. The variable domain in full, completed from reference TRBV28 and TRBJ2-7, reads DVKVTQSSRYLVKRTGEKVFLECVQDMDHENMFWYRQDPGLGLRLIYFSYDVKMKEKGDIPEGYSVSREKKERFSLILESASTNQTSMYLCASSFTSYEQYFGPGTRLTVT.

This clone appeared once. The chain couples TRBV9 to TRBJ2-2, with D perhaps TRBD1 (6 bases). Trimming removed 0 bases at V and 4 bases at J, with 10 bases between. The CDR3 contains 15 residues. CDR1 is SGDLS, CDR2 YYNGEE, per germline. CDR3 residues: CASSVVGAGTGELFF. The CDR3 bases are TGTGCCAGCAGCGTAGTGGGGGCTGGCACCGGGGAGCTGTTTTTT.

The rearrangement uses TRBV19 and TRBJ2-7, with a possible D match to TRBD1 (6 bases). The CDR3 covers 14 residues. The germline CDR1 and CDR2 sequences are LNHDA and SQIVND (reference sequence). V was shortened by 3 bases and J by 3 bases, with 12 bases between the two germline ends. CDR3 sequence reads: CASSIAGVDYEQYF. In DNA, the CDR3 is TGTGCCAGTAGTATTGCAGGGGTTGACTACGAGCAGTACTTC.

The rearrangement links TRBV9 to TRBJ2-1, with a possible D match to TRBD1 (6 bases). The CDR3 is made up of 14 amino acids. Germline V gives CDR1 SGDLS, CDR2 YYNGEE. V was shortened by 3 bases and J by 6 bases, with 13 bases between the two germline ends. The CDR3 loop is CASSASNRVNEQFF. The CDR3 nucleotides are TGTGCCAGCAGCGCCTCTAACAGGGTCAATGAGCAGTTCTTC.

V and J are TRBV9 and TRBJ1-4; 7 nucleotides agree with TRBD1. Germline CDR1 and CDR2: SGDLS and YYNGEE. The CDR3 extends over 16 amino acids. The junction had 6 bases not matched to a gene; V was cut back by 2 bases and J by 2 bases. CDR3 residues: CASSVSSTGTNEKLFF. The CDR3, as DNA: TGTGCCAGCAGCGTGTCCTCGACAGGGACTAATGAAAAACTGTTTTTT.

This chain links TRBV27 with TRBJ1-2, with a possible D match to TRBD1 (6 bases). This CDR3 contains 13 residues. The germline gives CDR1 MNHEY, CDR2 SMNVEV (reference sequence). Trimming removed 5 bases from V and 3 bases from J, with 10 bases in between. The CDR3: CASSATGYYGYTF. The DNA for the CDR3 is TGTGCCAGCAGTGCGACAGGTTACTATGGCTACACCTTC.

The J gene is TRBJ2-1, the V gene TRBV30; no clear D. Trimming pared 0 bases from V and 8 bases from J, leaving 8 bases between. The CDR3 totals 12 residues. Germline CDR1 GTSNPN, CDR2 SVGIG (reference sequence). CDR3 coding DNA: TGTGCCTGGAGTGTATTACCTGATGAGCAGTTCTTC. As protein: CAWSVLPDEQFF. The full variable domain, completed using reference TRBV30 and TRBJ2-1, is SQTIHQWPATLVQPVGSPLSLECTVEGTSNPNLYWYRQAAGRGLQLLFYSVGIGQISSEVPQNLSASRPQDRQFILSSKKLLLSDSGFYLCAWSVLPDEQFFGPGTRLTVL.

The sample holds one count of this clone. The chain joins TRBV5-4 to TRBJ2-5, with no clear D. This CDR3 is 14 amino acids long. Trimming cost V 0 bases and J 5 bases, with 11 bases left between them. Germline CDR1 reads SGHNT; CDR2 reads YYREEE (reference sequence). The CDR3 region is CASSLGGLGETQYF. The CDR3 region has the DNA TGTGCCAGCAGCTTGGGCGGATTGGGGGAGACCCAGTACTTC.

V and J are TRBV7-6 and TRBJ2-1; possible D gene TRBD2, 5 bases. The length of the CDR3 is 15 residues. Germline CDR1 is SGHVS and CDR2 is FNYEAQ. Between the trimmed V and J ends, which lost 3 bases and 2 bases, there was a span of 11 bases. As DNA, the CDR3 is TGTGCCAGCAGCTTGGCTCACGGGGCCTACAATGAGCAGTTCTTC. It specifies CASSLAHGAYNEQFF. The full variable domain, with the rest looked up from reference TRBV7-6 and TRBJ2-1, is GAGVSQSPRYKVTKRGQDVALRCDPISGHVSLYWYRQALGQGPEFLTYFNYEAQQDKSGLPNDRFSAERPEGSISTLTIQRTEQRDSAMYRCASSLAHGAYNEQFFGPGTRLTVL.

V usage is TRBV7-3 and J usage is TRBJ2-1; 11 nucleotides match TRBD1. Germline V gives CDR1 SGHTA, CDR2 FQGTGA. The ends lost 4 bases at V and 10 bases at J; junction bases unmatched: 12. This CDR3 comprises 16 residues. DNA of the CDR3: TGTGCCAGCAGCTCAGACATAGGACAGGGGGCTCGGGAGCAGTTCTTC. Encoded protein: CASSSDIGQGAREQFF.

The chain couples TRBV28 to TRBJ1-5; D is undetermined. V lost 3 bases and J 5 bases, leaving 11 bases between the germline ends. There are 14 residues in the CDR3. Looked up from germline, CDR1 is MDHEN and CDR2 is SYDVKM. CDR3 sequence: CASSFGEGYQPQHF. CDR3 bases: TGTGCCAGCAGTTTCGGGGAGGGCTATCAGCCCCAGCATTTT.

This clone was seen only once. The chain has TRBV4-3 and TRBJ2-7; 7 bases are shared with TRBD1. The CDR3 runs 14 residues. V lost 2 bases to trimming and J lost 2 bases; unmatched junction nucleotides: 3. The germline V gene encodes CDR1 LGHNA and CDR2 YSLEER. The CDR3, as DNA: TGCGCCAGCAGCCAAAGACAGGGACCCTACGAGCAGTACTTC. Amino acids: CASSQRQGPYEQYF.

The chain combines TRBV19 with TRBJ1-1; TRBD1 is a possible D gene (6 bases). This CDR3 has 13 residues. Germline assignment: CDR1 LNHDA and CDR2 SQIVND (reference sequence). Trimming took 5 bases from V and 3 from J, leaving 10 bases between them. The CDR3 region has the DNA TGTGCCAGTAGTCTCCAGGGGTACACTGAAGCTTTCTTT. Translating gives CASSLQGYTEAFF.

This clone was observed a single time. J is TRBJ2-1 and V is TRBV30; maybe TRBD2 (5 bases). V lost 4 bases, J lost 4 bases, and 11 bases lay in between. Germline V gives CDR1 GTSNPN, CDR2 SVGIG (reference sequence). The CDR3 totals 13 residues. The CDR3, as DNA: TGTGCCTGGAACAGCGGTACTTACAATGAGCAGTTCTTC. Translating gives CAWNSGTYNEQFF.

Only one count was recorded for this clone. The chain is built from TRBV14 and TRBJ2-7; D unresolved. Germline V lookup: CDR1 SGHDN, CDR2 FVKESK. The CDR3 runs to 15 residues. The V end lost 1 base, the J end lost 2 bases, and 12 bases lay between the germline ends. CDR3 nucleotides: TGTGCCAGCAGCCAAGCCCCGACTGGAACCTACGAGCAGTACTTC. It translates to CASSQAPTGTYEQYF.

The genes are TRBV7-9 and TRBJ2-1, with 7 bases identical to TRBD1. Germline V gene lookup returns CDR1 SEHNR and CDR2 FQNEAQ (reference sequence). This CDR3 is 16 amino acids long. V lost 7 bases to trimming and J lost 0 bases; unmatched junction nucleotides: 9. Written as DNA, the CDR3 is TGTGCCAGCATGAAAGGACAGGTCAGCTCCTACAATGAGCAGTTCTTC. Encoded protein: CASMKGQVSSYNEQFF.

This chain joins TRBV4-3 and TRBJ1-4, with TRBD1 matching 11 bases. Germline V lookup: CDR1 LGHNA, CDR2 YSLEER. The CDR3 sequence is 17 residues long. J lost 5 bases, V lost 0 bases, and 5 bases had no gene match. The CDR3 loop is CASSQDPGTGGNEKLFF. CDR3 coding DNA: TGCGCCAGCAGCCAAGATCCCGGGACAGGGGGGAATGAAAAACTGTTTTTT.

The chain is built from TRBV5-6 and TRBJ2-7; no firm D call. With 5 bases removed from V and 2 bases from J, the gap between germline ends came to 11 bases. The germline gives CDR1 SGHDT, CDR2 YYEEEE. The CDR3 sequence is 13 residues long. Here the CDR3 reads CASSPGHPYEQYF. CDR3 sequence (DNA): TGTGCCAGCAGTCCGGGCCATCCCTACGAGCAGTACTTC.

The V call is TRBV25-1, the J call TRBJ2-1; either TRBD1 or TRBD2 may fit D (5 bases each). V shed 1 base and J shed 12 bases, with 16 bases lying between them. The germline gives CDR1 MGHDK, CDR2 SYGVNS. CDR3 length: 14 residues. CDR3 DNA sequence: TGTGCCAGCAGTGAATTCCGACTCAGGGACGCGCAGTTCTTC. Protein product: CASSEFRLRDAQFF.

The chain employs TRBV5-6 and TRBJ1-4; the match to TRBD1 covers 8 bases. The J segment lost 4 bases and the V segment lost 0 bases, leaving 5 bases of the junction unmatched. The CDR3 is 16 residues long. Per the germline V gene, CDR1 is SGHDT and CDR2 is YYEEEE. The CDR3 DNA reads as TGTGCCAGCAGCTTGGAGGGGACAGGTCGTAATGAAAAACTGTTTTTT. It yields the protein CASSLEGTGRNEKLFF.

This clone was counted a few times. This sequence joins TRBV2 and TRBJ1-4; TRBD1 might be the D (5 bases). This CDR3 is 13 amino acids long. Germline V gives CDR1 SNHLY, CDR2 FYNNEI. V was trimmed by 10 bases and J by 8 bases, leaving 17 bases between them. The CDR3 reads CATPGPRGEKLFF. CDR3 in DNA: TGTGCCACCCCCGGGCCGCGGGGGGAAAAACTGTTTTTT.

The rearrangement links TRBV4-1 to TRBJ2-1, with D perhaps TRBD2 (6 bases). CDR1 is MGHRA and CDR2 is YSYEKL in the germline V gene. Deletions cut 2 bases from V and 0 bases from J, with 14 bases between. The CDR3 runs 17 residues. The CDR3 loop is CASSQPLGGTSYNEQFF. Written as DNA, the CDR3 is TGCGCCAGCAGCCAACCCCTGGGGGGAACCTCCTACAATGAGCAGTTCTTC.

The rearrangement links TRBV4-3 to TRBJ2-4; tentative D call: TRBD2 (6 bases). Per germline, CDR1 LGHNA and CDR2 YSLEER. This CDR3 is 15 amino acids long. Trimming shortened V by 0 bases and J by 1 base, and 7 bases separated the two germline ends. The CDR3 sequence is CASSQDGGAKNIQYF. In DNA form, the CDR3 reads TGCGCCAGCAGCCAAGATGGAGGGGCCAAAAACATTCAGTACTTC.

The chain combines TRBV28 with TRBJ2-4, with D possibly TRBD2 on 5 matching bases. The germline V gene encodes CDR1 MDHEN and CDR2 SYDVKM. The CDR3 has 19 amino acids. Trimming took off 7 bases at V and 0 bases at J, with 25 bases between the two ends. The DNA of the CDR3 is TGTGCCAGCACCCCTATGGGGATTGGCCTAGCTTTAGCCAAAAACATTCAGTACTTC. This encodes CASTPMGIGLALAKNIQYF.

V usage is TRBV28 and J usage is TRBJ2-1, with 8 bases lining up with TRBD2. V was clipped by 3 bases and J by 3 bases; unmatched bases: 4. This CDR3 has 15 residues. The germline gives CDR1 MDHEN, CDR2 SYDVKM. CDR3 in DNA: TGTGCCAGCAGTTTCGGAGCGGGAGTCTACAATGAGCAGTTCTTC. This translates into CASSFGAGVYNEQFF.

This clone was seen only a few times. The same CDR3 can be traced to other DNA sequences in this sample. The gene calls are TRBV27 and TRBJ2-7, with D perhaps matching TRBD1 or TRBD2 (5 bases each). There are 13 residues in the CDR3. Trimming stripped 6 bases from V and 3 bases from J, with 12 bases between. Germline CDR1 and CDR2: MNHEY and SMNVEV (reference sequence). In DNA form, the CDR3 reads TGTGCCAGCAGGACCGGGGCGAACTACGAGCAGTACTTC. The encoded protein is CASRTGANYEQYF.

The J gene is TRBJ2-7, the V gene TRBV4-3; D is unresolved. This CDR3 is 14 amino acids long. Trimming took 4 bases from V and 4 from J, leaving 14 bases between them. Germline V gives CDR1 LGHNA, CDR2 YSLEER. The DNA for the CDR3 is TGCGCCAGCAGCCTCTTTAATTCCGGTTACGAGCAGTACTTC. Amino acids: CASSLFNSGYEQYF.